What follows is one T cell receptor beta chain and its context. What it binds is unknown. The data belong to a study of T cell responses to AZD1222 COVID-19 vaccine. TCRdb's copy holds only in-frame clones and misses some; the assay was immunoSEQ multiplex PCR. The sample records around 110,000 clones, 70% to 90% being singletons. The study, taken as a whole, reports: Baseline antibody screening turned up just six seropositive AZD1222 recipients.

This sequence originates from an adult in good health. The sample consisted of peripheral blood, taken on day 0 of AZD1222 vaccination.

CDR3 region: CATSEGTGETQYF. The CDR3 region has the DNA TGTGCCACCAGTGAGGGGACAGGAGAGACCCAGTACTTC. The chain uses TRBV24-1 and TRBJ2-5; the match to TRBD1 covers 8 bases. J was trimmed by 4 bases and V by 4 bases; bases with no gene match: 1. The CDR3 extends over 13 amino acids. Germline lookup yields CDR1 KGHDR and CDR2 SFDVKD.